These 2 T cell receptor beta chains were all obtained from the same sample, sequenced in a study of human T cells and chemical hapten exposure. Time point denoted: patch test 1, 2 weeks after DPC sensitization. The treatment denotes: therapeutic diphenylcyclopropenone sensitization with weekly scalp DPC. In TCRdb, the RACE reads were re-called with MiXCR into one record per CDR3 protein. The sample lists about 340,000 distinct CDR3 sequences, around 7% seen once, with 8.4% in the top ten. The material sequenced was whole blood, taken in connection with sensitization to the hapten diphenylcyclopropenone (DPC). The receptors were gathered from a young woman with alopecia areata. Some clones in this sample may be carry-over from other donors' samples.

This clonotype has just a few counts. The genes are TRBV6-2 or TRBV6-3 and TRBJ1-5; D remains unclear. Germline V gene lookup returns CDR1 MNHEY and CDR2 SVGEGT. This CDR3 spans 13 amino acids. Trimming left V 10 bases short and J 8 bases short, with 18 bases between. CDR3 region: CATMEFSKKPQHF. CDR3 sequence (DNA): TGTGCCACCATGGAATTTAGCAAAAAGCCCCAGCATTTT.

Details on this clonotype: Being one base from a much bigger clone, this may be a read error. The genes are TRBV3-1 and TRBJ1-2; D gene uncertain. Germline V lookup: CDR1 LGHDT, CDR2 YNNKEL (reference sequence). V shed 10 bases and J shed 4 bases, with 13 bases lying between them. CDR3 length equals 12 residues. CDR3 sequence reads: CAIQSTGYGYTF. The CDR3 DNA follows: TGTGCCATCCAAAGTACCGGCTATGGCTACACCTTC.